These 22 T cell receptor beta chains were all obtained from the same sample, sequenced in a study of read filtering for tumor transcriptome and immune sequencing. Molecular barcoded adaptors covering alpha/delta and beta/gamma chains were used on about 390 ng RNA. MiXCR, run by TCRdb on the reads, gives a single entry per CDR3 protein. The sample lists roughly 130,000 distinct CDR3 sequences, 10% to 15% occurring once. Sequences were obtained from a population of CD138-negative cells sorted from bone marrow. These receptors all stem from a donor over 35 with multiple myeloma.

This clonotype was counted many times. The V and J genes are TRBV6-5 and TRBJ1-2; D is possibly TRBD1 (6 bases). The CDR3 runs 12 residues. Trimming stripped 10 bases from V and 4 bases from J, with 13 bases between. Germline lookup yields CDR1 MNHEY and CDR2 SVGAGI. The CDR3 nucleotides are TGTGCCATAGGGGACACAGCCTATGGCTACACCTTC. It encodes CAIGDTAYGYTF.

The chain combines TRBV28 with TRBJ1-2; D not certain. Trimming took off 4 bases at V and 4 bases at J, with 13 bases between the two ends. Germline lookup yields CDR1 MDHEN and CDR2 SYDVKM. The length of the CDR3 is 14 residues. This chain's CDR3 is CASSSGQHSYGYTF. CDR3 DNA sequence: TGTGCCAGCAGTTCCGGGCAACACTCCTATGGCTACACCTTC.

This clonotype was detected many times. The CDR3 DNA is TGTGCCAGCAGTTATGACAGCACAGATACGCAGTATTTT. Translating gives CASSYDSTDTQYF. The V call is TRBV12-3 or TRBV12-4, the J call TRBJ2-3; no definite D call. V was pared by 4 bases and J by 0 bases, with 5 bases between. This CDR3 is 13 amino acids long.

This clonotype was counted between two and nine times. V usage is TRBV27 and J usage is TRBJ2-6; D gene unclear. Between the trimmed V and J ends, which lost 4 bases and 0 bases, there was a span of 7 bases. CDR3 length: 15 amino acids. The germline V gene encodes CDR1 MNHEY and CDR2 SMNVEV (reference sequence). This chain's CDR3 is CASSSFGSGANVLTF. The CDR3 DNA sequence: TGTGCCAGCAGTTCTTTTGGCTCTGGGGCCAACGTCCTGACTTTC.

This clonotype was found many times. The chain uses TRBV6-6 and TRBJ1-5, with 8 bases identical to TRBD1. Germline CDR1 is MNHNY and CDR2 is SVGAGI (reference sequence). CDR3 length equals 13 residues. V was clipped by 7 bases and J by 5 bases; unmatched bases: 4. The CDR3 DNA follows: TGTGCCAGCACCAAGGACAGGGATCAGCCCCAGCATTTT. This sequence encodes CASTKDRDQPQHF.

Turning to this clonotype: A read error may be the cause here, since a much bigger clone is one base away. The chain links TRBV6-6 to TRBJ2-6; D call uncertain. The germline CDR1 and CDR2 sequences are MNHNY and SVGAGI (reference sequence). The CDR3 consists of 16 residues. CDR3 DNA sequence: TGTACCAGCAGTTTAGGTAGGGCTGAAGGGGCCAACGTCCTGACTTTC. Translation: CTSSLGRAEGANVLTF.

This clonotype was counted at least ten times. The chain joins TRBV6-2 or TRBV6-3 to TRBJ2-1, with TRBD2 as a possible D gene (6 bases). Germline CDR1 is MNHEY and CDR2 is SVGEGT. This CDR3 region has 15 residues. V lost 5 bases, J lost 1 base, and 12 bases lay in between. The CDR3 here is CASSRSSASYNEQFF. For the CDR3, the DNA is TGTGCCAGCAGTCGATCTAGCGCTTCCTACAATGAGCAGTTCTTC.

Ten or more counts support this clonotype. This chain connects TRBV20-1 to TRBJ2-1; maybe TRBD2 (5 bases). The V end lost 6 bases, the J end lost 4 bases, and 13 bases lay between the germline ends. Germline lookup yields CDR1 DFQATT and CDR2 SNEGSKA (reference sequence). There are 13 residues in the CDR3. The CDR3 DNA is TGCAGTGCCCAGGCGGGCCTTTACAATGAGCAGTTCTTC. It specifies CSAQAGLYNEQFF.

This clonotype turned up a few times. V and J are TRBV19 and TRBJ1-5, with 9 bases matching TRBD1. This CDR3 spans 13 amino acids. CDR1 and CDR2 from the germline V gene are LNHDA and SQIVND (reference sequence). J gave up 5 bases and V 8 bases, and 4 bases lay outside the gene matches. In DNA, the CDR3 is TGTGCCAGTGGAACAGGGGGCCATCAGCCCCAGCATTTT. This encodes CASGTGGHQPQHF. Using reference TRBV19 and TRBJ1-5 for the parts outside the CDR3, the full variable domain is DGGITQSPKYLFRKEGQNVTLSCEQNLNHDAMYWYRQDPGQGLRLIYYSQIVNDFQKGDIAEGYSVSREKKESFPLTVTSAQKNPTAFYLCASGTGGHQPQHFGDGTRLSIL.

This clonotype was observed many times. J is TRBJ2-3 and V is TRBV7-2; 13 nucleotides align to TRBD2. The CDR3 totals 18 residues. The germline gives CDR1 SGHTA, CDR2 FQGNSA. J was trimmed by 4 bases and V by 5 bases; bases with no gene match: 12. This CDR3 reads CASSPLGRTSGSADTQYF. CDR3 DNA: TGTGCCAGCAGCCCGCTGGGGAGGACTAGCGGGAGCGCAGATACGCAGTATTTT.

This clonotype has ten or more counts. This chain uses TRBV4-2 with TRBJ2-7; 8 positions match TRBD2. The CDR3 sequence is 16 residues long. Germline-derived CDR1 and CDR2 are LGHNA and YNFKEQ. The junction had 9 bases not matched to a gene; V was cut back by 2 bases and J by 3 bases. The CDR3 loop reads CASSQPLAGPDYEQYF. CDR3 sequence (DNA): TGTGCCAGCAGCCAACCCTTAGCGGGACCTGACTACGAGCAGTACTTC.

A few counts support this clonotype. The chain has TRBV5-1 and TRBJ2-5, with D tentatively TRBD2 (5 bases). The germline V gene has CDR1 SGHRS and CDR2 YFSETQ. The length of the CDR3 is 14 residues. The V end was cut by 4 bases, the J end by 3 bases, with 13 bases between. The CDR3 is CASSPRAAEETQYF. The CDR3 DNA reads TGCGCCAGCAGCCCCCGGGCAGCGGAAGAGACCCAGTACTTC.

This clonotype was picked up many times. Written as DNA, the CDR3 is TGTGCCAGCAGCTTAGGAGGACTAGGGGAAGAGACCCAGTACTTC. Its translation is CASSLGGLGEETQYF. The J gene is TRBJ2-5, the V gene TRBV7-2; 7 bases fit TRBD2. This CDR3 region has 15 residues. Germline V lookup: CDR1 SGHTA, CDR2 FQGNSA. V shed 1 base, J shed 3 bases, and the junction held 5 bases outside the gene matches.

Ten or more counts support this clonotype. The chain links TRBV27 to TRBJ1-6; weak D call: TRBD1 (5 bases). The CDR3 extends over 14 amino acids. Per the germline V gene, CDR1 is MNHEY and CDR2 is SMNVEV (reference sequence). V lost 6 bases and J lost 6, with 12 bases in between. CDR3 amino acids: CASSFIQANSPLHF. CDR3 DNA sequence: TGTGCCAGCAGCTTTATACAGGCTAATTCACCCCTCCACTTT.

At least ten counts were recorded for this clonotype. This chain connects TRBV30 to TRBJ1-5; unclear D gene. This CDR3 has 13 residues. The germline V gene encodes CDR1 GTSNPN and CDR2 SVGIG (reference sequence). V was shortened by 4 bases and J by 4 bases, with 11 bases between the two germline ends. Here the CDR3 reads CAWTVSPNQPQHF. Written as DNA, the CDR3 is TGTGCCTGGACAGTTTCCCCGAATCAGCCCCAGCATTTT.

The sample holds many counts of this clonotype. V usage is TRBV12-3 or TRBV12-4 and J usage is TRBJ2-3; 11 nucleotides line up with TRBD2. The V gene end was trimmed by 7 bases and the J gene end by 4 bases; junction bases not matched to a gene: 7. The CDR3 length is 15 residues. The CDR3 protein is CASTELAGGADTQYF. The CDR3 nucleotides read TGTGCCAGCACCGAGCTAGCGGGAGGTGCAGATACGCAGTATTTT.

This clonotype was seen repeatedly, ten times or more. V is TRBV6-1 and J is TRBJ2-2; no definite D call. V was shortened by 6 bases and J by 0 bases, with 5 bases between the two germline ends. CDR3 size: 13 residues. Germline CDR1 is MNHNS and CDR2 is SASEGT. The chain's CDR3 is CASREPNTGELFF. The DNA of the CDR3 is TGTGCCAGCAGGGAGCCGAACACCGGGGAGCTGTTTTTT.

This clonotype was seen ten or more times. The V gene is TRBV29-1, the J gene TRBJ2-5, with D possibly being TRBD1 or TRBD2 (5 bases each). Per germline, CDR1 SQVTM and CDR2 ANQGSEA. V was cut by 6 bases and J by 6 bases, with 20 bases left in between. The CDR3 runs 14 residues. CDR3 in DNA: TGCAGCGTAGACGGGACGGCGGGTCCCAAGACCCAGTACTTC. Protein sequence: CSVDGTAGPKTQYF.

This clonotype was observed many times. The chain combines TRBV20-1 with TRBJ2-1; perhaps TRBD1 as D (5 bases). The CDR3 sequence is 11 residues long. Germline CDR1 and CDR2: DFQATT and SNEGSKA (reference sequence). The ends were cut back, 4 bases at V and 6 bases at J, with 7 bases in the middle. CDR3 DNA: TGCAGTGCTACCAGGGCCAATGAGCAGTTCTTC. The encoded protein is CSATRANEQFF.

The sample holds a few counts of this clonotype. This chain joins TRBV12-5 and TRBJ1-5; D is uncertain. V was shortened by 7 bases and J by 2 bases, with 12 bases between the two germline ends. Germline-derived CDR1 and CDR2 are LGHNT and FRNRAP. The CDR3 has 14 amino acids. The DNA of the CDR3 is TGTGCTAGTGCGGCTGAGATTGGCAATCAGCCCCAGCATTTT. It encodes CASAAEIGNQPQHF.

There are many counts of this clonotype. The rearrangement joins TRBV5-1 to TRBJ2-3, with TRBD1 matching over 7 bases. The CDR3 contains 13 residues. The germline V gene has CDR1 SGHRS and CDR2 YFSETQ. Trimming took 6 bases from V and 6 from J; bases not matched to a gene: 7. CDR3 coding DNA: TGCGCCAGCACCTTACAGGGGCGGGATACGCAGTATTTT. Residues: CASTLQGRDTQYF.

This clonotype was detected a few times. The CDR3 DNA is TGTGCCAGCAGCGGTCGGGGGAGCACAGATACGCAGTATTTT. As protein: CASSGRGSTDTQYF. The chain uses TRBV11-2 and TRBJ2-3, with D maybe TRBD2 (6 bases). The V end was cut by 5 bases, the J end by 0 bases, with 9 bases between. The CDR3 runs to 14 residues. CDR1 SGHAT and CDR2 FQNNGV come from the germline V gene.